These T cell receptor beta chains were read from a single sample in a study of CD4 T cells in relation to SARS-CoV-2 and coronaviruses. For these TCRs, the target antigens are not known. Only in-frame clones appear in the TCRdb table, and some are missing; sequencing was by immunoSEQ multiplex PCR. The sample has some 44,000 clones, around 80% seen once. The specimen was naive CD4+ T cells from PBMCs, cultured in vitro. The receptor source for this set is an adult with COVID-19. The CDR3 runs from the conserved cysteine through the conserved F or W. Each record gives: CDR3 length, clone size, D gene, V gene, J gene, CDR3 DNA, CDR3 protein. The D gene is left open where the match is weak. Size is omitted from some rows. Given values are once, few, many or a class for expanded clones.

>12|.|.|TRBV13|TRBJ2-7
TGTGCCAGCAGCTCCAACGGCCCGGAGCAGTACTTC
CASSSNGPEQYF
>15|once|.|TRBV5-1|TRBJ1-5
TGCGCCAGCAGCGCCGGTCCCGAAAGCAATCAGCCCCAGCATTTT
CASSAGPESNQPQHF
>16|once|TRBD2|TRBV28|TRBJ2-3
TGTGCCAGCAGTTTATGGACTAGCGGGAGGGCAGATACGCAGTATTTT
CASSLWTSGRADTQYF
>16|.|.|TRBV5-8|TRBJ2-1
TGTGCCAGCAGCTTGAAGTCTACGGTCCCCTACAATGAGCAGTTCTTC
CASSLKSTVPYNEQFF
>15|.|TRBD2|TRBV6-6|TRBJ2-2
TGTGCCAGCAGAGACAGCGGGATTGCCGGCGGGGAGCTGTTTTTT
CASRDSGIAGGELFF
>14|.|TRBD1|TRBV3-1/TRBV3-2|TRBJ1-5
TGTGCCAGCAGCCAAGCAGGGGGCCTCCAGCCCCAGCATTTT
CASSQAGGLQPQHF
>15|once|TRBD2|TRBV11-3|TRBJ2-1
TGTGCCAGCAGCAGCGGGAGTCCGACCTACAATGAGCAGTTCTTC
CASSSGSPTYNEQFF
>15|.|TRBD2|TRBV6-5|TRBJ2-7
TGTGCCAGCAGTTACTGGTCGGGAGGGACCTACGAGCAGTACTTC
CASSYWSGGTYEQYF
>13|few|.|TRBV6-5|TRBJ2-7
TGTGCCAGCAGATCCACACAACCGTACGAGCAGTACTTC
CASRSTQPYEQYF
>14|few|.|TRBV7-2|TRBJ2-3
TGTGCCAGCAGCTTAGTAGGACGCACAGATACGCAGTATTTT
CASSLVGRTDTQYF
>14|.|TRBD1|TRBV19|TRBJ1-1
TGTGCCATCCGAAAGGGACAGGGTGGGACTGAAGCTTTCTTT
CAIRKGQGGTEAFF
>16|.|.|TRBV28|TRBJ1-2
TGTGCCAGCACTACCGGGACGGGGAATCAAGGGTATGGCTACACCTTC
CASTTGTGNQGYGYTF
>15|once|TRBD2|TRBV28|TRBJ2-7
TGTGCCAGCAGTCAAGGACTAGGAGACACCTACGAGCAGTACTTC
CASSQGLGDTYEQYF
>14|.|.|TRBV3-1/TRBV3-2|TRBJ2-3
TGTGCCAGCAGCCAAGTACTAGTGCCAGATACGCAGTATTTT
CASSQVLVPDTQYF